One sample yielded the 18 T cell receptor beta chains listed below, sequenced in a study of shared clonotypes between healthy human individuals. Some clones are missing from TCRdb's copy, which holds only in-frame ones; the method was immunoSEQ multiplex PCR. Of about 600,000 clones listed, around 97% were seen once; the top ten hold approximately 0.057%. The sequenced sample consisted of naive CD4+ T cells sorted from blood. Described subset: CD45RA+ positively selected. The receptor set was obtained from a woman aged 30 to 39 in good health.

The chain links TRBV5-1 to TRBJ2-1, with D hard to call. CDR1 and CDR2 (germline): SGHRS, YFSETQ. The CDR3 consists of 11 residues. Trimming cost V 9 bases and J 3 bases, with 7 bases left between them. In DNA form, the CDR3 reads TGCGCCACGTCAAACTACAATGAGCAGTTCTTC. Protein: CATSNYNEQFF.

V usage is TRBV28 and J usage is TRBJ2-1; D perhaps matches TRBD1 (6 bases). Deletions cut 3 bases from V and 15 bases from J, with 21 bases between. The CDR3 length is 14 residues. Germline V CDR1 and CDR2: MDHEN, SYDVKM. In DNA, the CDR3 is TGTGCCAGCAGTTTTCCGGTGGGGGCCGATCCGGCGTTCTTC. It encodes CASSFPVGADPAFF.

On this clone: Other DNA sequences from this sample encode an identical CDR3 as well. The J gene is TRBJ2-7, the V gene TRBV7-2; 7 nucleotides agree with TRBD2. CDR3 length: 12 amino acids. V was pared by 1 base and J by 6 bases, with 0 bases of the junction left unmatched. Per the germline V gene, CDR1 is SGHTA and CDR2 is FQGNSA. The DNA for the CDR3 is TGTGCCAGCAGCTTAGGGGGGGGCGAGCAGTACTTC. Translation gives CASSLGGGEQYF.

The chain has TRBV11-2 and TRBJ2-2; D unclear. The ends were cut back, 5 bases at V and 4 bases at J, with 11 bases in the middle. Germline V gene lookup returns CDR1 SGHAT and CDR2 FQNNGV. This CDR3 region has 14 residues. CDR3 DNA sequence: TGTGCCAGCAGCCCTAACTATTCCACCGGGGAGCTGTTTTTT. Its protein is CASSPNYSTGELFF.

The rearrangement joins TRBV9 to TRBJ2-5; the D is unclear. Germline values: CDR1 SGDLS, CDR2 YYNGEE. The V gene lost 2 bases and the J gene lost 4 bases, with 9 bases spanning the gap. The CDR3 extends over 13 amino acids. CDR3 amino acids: CASSVFESETQYF. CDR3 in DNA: TGTGCCAGCAGCGTTTTCGAGTCAGAGACCCAGTACTTC. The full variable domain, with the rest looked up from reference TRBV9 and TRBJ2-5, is DSGVTQTPKHLITATGQRVTLRCSPRSGDLSVYWYQQSLDQGLQFLIQYYNGEERAKGNILERFSAQQFPDLHSELNLSSLELGDSALYFCASSVFESETQYFGPGTRLLVL.

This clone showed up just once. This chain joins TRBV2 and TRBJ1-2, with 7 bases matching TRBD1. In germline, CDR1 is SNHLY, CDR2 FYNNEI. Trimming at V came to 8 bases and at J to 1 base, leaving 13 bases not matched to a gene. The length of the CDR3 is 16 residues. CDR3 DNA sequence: TGTGCCAGCGCCGCAACTGTTGGGACAGATAACTATGGCTACACCTTC. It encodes CASAATVGTDNYGYTF.

This CDR3 is CASSSQGDTQYF. CDR3 nucleotide sequence: TGTGCCAGCAGTTCCCAGGGGGATACGCAGTATTTT. The chain combines TRBV28 with TRBJ2-3; D perhaps matches TRBD1 (6 bases). The V gene's germline CDR1 is MDHEN and CDR2 SYDVKM. V lost 4 bases to trimming and J lost 6 bases, with 8 bases between them. The length of the CDR3 is 12 residues.

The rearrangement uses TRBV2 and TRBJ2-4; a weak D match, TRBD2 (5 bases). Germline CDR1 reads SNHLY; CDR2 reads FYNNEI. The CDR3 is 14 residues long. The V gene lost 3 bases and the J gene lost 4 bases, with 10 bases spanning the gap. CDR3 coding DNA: TGTGCCAGCAGTGATGAGGGTAGAAAAAACATTCAGTACTTC. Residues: CASSDEGRKNIQYF.

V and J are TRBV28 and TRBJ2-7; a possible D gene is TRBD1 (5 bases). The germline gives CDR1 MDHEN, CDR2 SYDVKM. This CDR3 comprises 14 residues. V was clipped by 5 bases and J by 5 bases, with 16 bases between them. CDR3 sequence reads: CASSILRVWDEQYF. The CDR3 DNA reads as TGTGCCAGCAGTATCCTCAGGGTGTGGGACGAGCAGTACTTC.

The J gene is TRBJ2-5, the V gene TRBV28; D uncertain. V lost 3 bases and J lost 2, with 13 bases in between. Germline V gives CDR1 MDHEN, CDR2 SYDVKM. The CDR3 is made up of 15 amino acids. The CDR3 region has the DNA TGTGCCAGCAGTTTGGTAGGGCCAGCTCAAGAGACCCAGTACTTC. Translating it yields CASSLVGPAQETQYF.

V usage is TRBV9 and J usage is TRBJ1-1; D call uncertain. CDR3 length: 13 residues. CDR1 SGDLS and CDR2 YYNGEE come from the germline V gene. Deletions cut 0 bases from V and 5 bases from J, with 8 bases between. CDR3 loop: CASSVGDVTEAFF. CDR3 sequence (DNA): TGTGCCAGCAGCGTAGGAGACGTTACTGAAGCTTTCTTT. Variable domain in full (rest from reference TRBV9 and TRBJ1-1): DSGVTQTPKHLITATGQRVTLRCSPRSGDLSVYWYQQSLDQGLQFLIQYYNGEERAKGNILERFSAQQFPDLHSELNLSSLELGDSALYFCASSVGDVTEAFFGQGTRLTVV.

Here the CDR3 DNA reads TGCGCCAGCAGCTTGGCCTCTTGGGGATCTCAAGAGACCCAGTACTTC. The encoded protein is CASSLASWGSQETQYF. The chain carries TRBV5-1 and TRBJ2-5; D gene unclear. The CDR3 sequence is 16 residues long. The germline gives CDR1 SGHRS, CDR2 YFSETQ. The V gene lost 0 bases and the J gene lost 2 bases, with 14 bases spanning the gap.

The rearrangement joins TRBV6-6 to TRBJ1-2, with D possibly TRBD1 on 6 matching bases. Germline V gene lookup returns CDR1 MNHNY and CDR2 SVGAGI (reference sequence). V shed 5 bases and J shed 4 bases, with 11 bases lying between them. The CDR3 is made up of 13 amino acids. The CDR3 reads CASSALDSYGYTF. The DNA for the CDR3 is TGTGCCAGCAGTGCGCTGGACAGCTATGGCTACACCTTC.

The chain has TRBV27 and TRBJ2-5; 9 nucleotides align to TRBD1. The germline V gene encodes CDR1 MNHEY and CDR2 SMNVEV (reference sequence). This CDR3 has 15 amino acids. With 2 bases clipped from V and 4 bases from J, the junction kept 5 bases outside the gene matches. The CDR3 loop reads CASSLRTGAGETQYF. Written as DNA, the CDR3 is TGTGCCAGCAGTTTAAGGACAGGGGCTGGAGAGACCCAGTACTTC.

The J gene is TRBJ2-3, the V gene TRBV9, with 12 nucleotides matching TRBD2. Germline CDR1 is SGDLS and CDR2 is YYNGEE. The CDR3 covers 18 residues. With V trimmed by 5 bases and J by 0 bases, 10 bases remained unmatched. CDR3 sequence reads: CASRAGTSGYPSTDTQYF. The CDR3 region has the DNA TGTGCCAGCAGAGCCGGGACTAGCGGGTACCCTAGCACAGATACGCAGTATTTT.

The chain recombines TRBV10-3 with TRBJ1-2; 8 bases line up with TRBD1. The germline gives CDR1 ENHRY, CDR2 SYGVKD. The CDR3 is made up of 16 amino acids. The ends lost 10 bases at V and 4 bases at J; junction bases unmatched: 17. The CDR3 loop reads CATGGQGSQSRYGYTF. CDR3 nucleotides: TGTGCCACCGGTGGACAGGGCAGTCAGTCGCGCTATGGCTACACCTTC.

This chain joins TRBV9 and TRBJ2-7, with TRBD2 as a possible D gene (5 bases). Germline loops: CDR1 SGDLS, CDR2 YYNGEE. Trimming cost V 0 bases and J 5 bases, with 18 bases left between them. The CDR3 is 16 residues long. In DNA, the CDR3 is TGTGCCAGCAGCGTAGGTAATCCGCGGGTACCCAACGAGCAGTACTTC. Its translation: CASSVGNPRVPNEQYF.

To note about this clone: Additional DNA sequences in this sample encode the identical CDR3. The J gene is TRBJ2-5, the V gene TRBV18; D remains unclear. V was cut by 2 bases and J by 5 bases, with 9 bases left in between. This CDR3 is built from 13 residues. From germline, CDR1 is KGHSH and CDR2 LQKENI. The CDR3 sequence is CASSPGSQETQYF. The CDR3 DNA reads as TGTGCCAGCTCACCAGGATCCCAGGAGACCCAGTACTTC.